The rows below give T cell receptor beta chains drawn from one sample of a study of blood T cell repertoires in COVID-19. Profiled with immunoSEQ multiplex PCR; TCRdb holds only in-frame clones, not every one. This table holds more than 200,000 clones, 88% found once. Material for sequencing was PBMCs or T cells enriched from blood (not recorded which). The receptors come from a woman aged 30 to 39 who had been exposed to COVID-19. The CDR3 runs from the conserved cysteine through the conserved F or W. Each record gives: D gene, clone size, V gene, J gene, CDR3 protein, CDR3 DNA. A D gene is named only where the DNA matches it firmly. For some rows the clone size is stated as once, few or many, or as a class when expanded; others skip it.

TRBD1,-,TRBV18,TRBJ2-1,CASSLSSPGTGDEQFF,TGTGCCAGCTCACTCTCATCCCCCGGGACAGGGGATGAGCAGTTCTTC
TRBD2,-,TRBV3-1/TRBV3-2,TRBJ2-5,CASSQVMRASGSGETQYF,TGTGCCAGCAGCCAAGTCATGAGGGCTAGCGGGAGTGGAGAGACCCAGTACTTC
TRBD1,-,TRBV5-6,TRBJ1-5,CASSTVTGGSNQPQHF,TGTGCCAGCAGCACAGTGACAGGGGGTTCCAATCAGCCCCAGCATTTT
-,-,TRBV19,TRBJ1-5,CASSLGGSNQPQHF,TGTGCCAGTAGTTTGGGGGGAAGCAATCAGCCCCAGCATTTT
TRBD1,once,TRBV11-2,TRBJ2-7,CASSRRDSPYEQYF,TGTGCCAGCAGCCGTCGGGACAGTCCCTACGAGCAGTACTTC
-,few,TRBV7-9,TRBJ1-6,CASSLVWEFNSPLHF,TGTGCCAGCAGCTTAGTTTGGGAGTTTAATTCACCCCTCCACTTT
TRBD1,-,TRBV10-3,TRBJ1-1,CAIKGQGDTEAFF,TGTGCCATCAAGGGACAGGGGGACACTGAAGCTTTCTTT
-,-,TRBV7-6,TRBJ1-1,CASSLKGAGTEAFF,TGTGCCAGCAGCTTAAAAGGGGCAGGAACTGAAGCTTTCTTT
TRBD2,-,TRBV5-4,TRBJ2-1,CASSLAGVAGVGYNEQFF,TGTGCCAGCAGCTTGGCCGGAGTAGCGGGAGTAGGTTACAATGAGCAGTTCTTC
-,-,TRBV28,TRBJ2-1,CATLSSSYNEQFF,TGTGCCACATTATCGAGCTCCTACAATGAGCAGTTCTTC
TRBD2,-,TRBV2,TRBJ2-1,CASSRPGLAGSSYNEQFF,TGTGCCAGCAGTCGCCCGGGACTAGCGGGGAGCTCCTACAATGAGCAGTTCTTC
-,-,TRBV7-9,TRBJ1-1,CASSSPRDPGAEAFF,TGTGCCAGCAGCTCCCCCCGGGACCCGGGGGCTGAAGCTTTCTTT
-,-,TRBV9,TRBJ1-2,CASSVYARMSYGYTF,TGTGCCAGCAGCGTATACGCGAGAATGAGCTATGGCTACACCTTC
TRBD1,few,TRBV29-1,TRBJ1-2,CSVPWRTGGIYGYTF,TGCAGCGTTCCCTGGAGGACAGGGGGAATCTATGGCTACACCTTC
-,-,TRBV5-1,TRBJ2-4,CASSLAGGPKNIQYF,TGCGCCAGCAGCTTGGCCGGGGGGCCCAAAAACATTCAGTACTTC
TRBD1,-,TRBV10-2,TRBJ1-4,CASSDRTGGDEKLFF,TGCGCCAGCAGTGACCGGACAGGGGGCGATGAAAAACTGTTTTTT
TRBD2,few,TRBV11-1,TRBJ2-1,CASSSGLAGGRGEQFF,TGTGCCAGCAGCTCCGGACTAGCGGGAGGGAGGGGTGAGCAGTTCTTC
TRBD2,-,TRBV7-9,TRBJ2-3,CASSTNPGLAGPDTQYF,TGTGCCAGCAGCACGAATCCGGGACTAGCGGGCCCAGATACGCAGTATTTT
TRBD2,-,TRBV20-1,TRBJ2-7,CSASGLAGGGNEQYF,TGCAGTGCTAGTGGGCTAGCGGGAGGAGGGAACGAGCAGTACTTC
TRBD1,-,TRBV6-5,TRBJ1-1,CASSLGQLNTEAFF,TGTGCCAGCAGTTTGGGACAGCTAAACACTGAAGCTTTCTTT
-,-,TRBV28,TRBJ1-5,CASSLRTGNQPQHF,TGTGCCAGCAGTTTGCGAACGGGCAATCAGCCCCAGCATTTT
TRBD1,-,TRBV25-1,TRBJ1-2,CASKGQGIGYTF,TGTGCCAGCAAGGGACAGGGGATTGGCTACACCTTC